The 20 T cell receptor beta chains below were found in one sample sequenced in a study of blood T cell repertoires in COVID-19. TCRdb's table, derived via immunoSEQ multiplex PCR, lists solely in-frame clones and lacks some. The repertoire consists of approximately 150,000 clones, with roughly 77% occurring once and the leading ten covering 3.5% to 4.5%. Source material: peripheral blood. Receptors originate from a man aged 55 to 70 with acute or convalescent COVID-19.

This clone was counted only a few times. The chain employs TRBV6-5 and TRBJ1-2; unclear D gene. The germline V gene encodes CDR1 MNHEY and CDR2 SVGAGI. The CDR3 consists of 13 residues. The germline V and J ends were trimmed by 5 bases and 8 bases, with 15 bases remaining between them. CDR3 sequence reads: CASSLRHGEGYTF. CDR3 nucleotide sequence: TGTGCCAGCAGTCTCCGTCACGGGGAGGGCTACACCTTC.

The chain is built from TRBV6-1 and TRBJ1-1; 7 bases fit TRBD1. V was clipped by 6 bases and J by 13 bases; unmatched bases: 26. The CDR3 is 17 residues long. Germline loops: CDR1 MNHNS, CDR2 SASEGT. CDR3 loop: CASRETGGGVASLKLFF. In DNA, the CDR3 is TGTGCCAGCAGGGAAACTGGAGGGGGCGTTGCGTCTCTGAAGCTTTTCTTT.

The J gene is TRBJ2-7, the V gene TRBV7-9; no definite D call. This CDR3 contains 13 residues. Germline loops: CDR1 SEHNR, CDR2 FQNEAQ (reference sequence). The V end lost 2 bases, the J end lost 6 bases, and 11 bases lay between the germline ends. The CDR3 sequence is CASSLNQEPEQYF. The CDR3, as DNA: TGTGCCAGCAGCTTAAATCAGGAACCCGAGCAGTACTTC.

This chain connects TRBV5-1 to TRBJ2-3; TRBD2 aligns across 9 bases. Germline V gene sequence: CDR1 SGHRS, CDR2 YFSETQ. This CDR3 has 14 residues. Trimming removed 8 bases from V and 3 bases from J; junction bases left unmatched: 7. The CDR3 sequence: CASLAGVSTDTQYF. In nucleotides, the CDR3 is TGCGCCAGTTTAGCGGGAGTATCGACAGATACGCAGTATTTT.

V and J are TRBV7-9 and TRBJ1-1; D remains ambiguous. V lost 2 bases, J lost 4 bases, and 11 bases lay in between. Germline V gives CDR1 SEHNR, CDR2 FQNEAQ (reference sequence). The CDR3 is 14 residues long. The CDR3 DNA follows: TGTGCCAGCAGCTTAACCGGGGTAAGCACTGAAGCTTTCTTT. This codes for CASSLTGVSTEAFF.

In regard to this clone: Other DNA sequences from this sample encode an identical CDR3 as well. The chain joins TRBV28 to TRBJ2-7, with a tentative D call TRBD2 (6 bases). The CDR3 loop spans 11 amino acids. Germline V gene lookup returns CDR1 MDHEN and CDR2 SYDVKM. Here the CDR3 reads CATTGGYEQYF. The CDR3 DNA is TGTGCTACGACTGGGGGGTACGAGCAGTACTTC.

The chain employs TRBV7-9 and TRBJ1-2, with D perhaps TRBD1 (5 bases). This CDR3 has 14 amino acids. Per the germline V gene, CDR1 is SEHNR and CDR2 is FQNEAQ (reference sequence). Trimming stripped 5 bases from V and 8 bases from J, with 18 bases between. For the CDR3, the DNA is TGTGCCAGCAGCCCAACAATAGGGGCGGGAGGCTACACCTTC. The encoded protein is CASSPTIGAGGYTF.

This clone was observed many times. The gene calls are TRBV2 and TRBJ2-3, with 9 bases fitting TRBD1. The CDR3 contains 15 residues. Germline assignment: CDR1 SNHLY and CDR2 FYNNEI. Trimming at V came to 4 bases and at J to 5 bases, leaving 7 bases not matched to a gene. The CDR3 DNA sequence: TGTGCCAGCAGTGCCGGACAGGGGTTCGTAGATACGCAGTATTTT. Protein: CASSAGQGFVDTQYF.

This clone was found a few times. V and J are TRBV5-1 and TRBJ2-3; maybe TRBD1 (6 bases). V shed 0 bases and J shed 3 bases, with 11 bases lying between them. Germline V gives CDR1 SGHRS, CDR2 YFSETQ. The CDR3 contains 15 residues. The CDR3 nucleotides are TGCGCCAGCAGCTTGGCCCTAGGACAGACAGATACGCAGTATTTT. Amino acid sequence: CASSLALGQTDTQYF.

The rearrangement joins TRBV4-1 to TRBJ1-5; TRBD1 is a possible D gene (6 bases). The CDR3 consists of 14 residues. Germline lookup yields CDR1 MGHRA and CDR2 YSYEKL. Trimming stripped 4 bases from V and 1 base from J, with 8 bases between. CDR3 nucleotides: TGCGCCAGCAGCCGAGGGACAAGCAATCAGCCCCAGCATTTT. It yields the protein CASSRGTSNQPQHF.

The gene calls are TRBV28 and TRBJ2-7; maybe TRBD1 (6 bases). This CDR3 spans 15 amino acids. Germline loops: CDR1 MDHEN, CDR2 SYDVKM. Trimming removed 5 bases from V and 5 bases from J, with 19 bases in between. CDR3 bases: TGTGCCAGCAGTCTCCCAGGGGCTTTAAACCACGAGCAGTACTTC. Protein product: CASSLPGALNHEQYF.

The J gene is TRBJ1-1, the V gene TRBV30; D gene ambiguous. CDR1 GTSNPN and CDR2 SVGIG come from the germline V gene (reference sequence). V shed 0 bases and J shed 1 base, with 12 bases lying between them. The CDR3 is made up of 15 amino acids. In DNA form, the CDR3 reads TGTGCCTGGAGTGTAGCTGGGCCCTCGAACACTGAAGCTTTCTTT. It translates to CAWSVAGPSNTEAFF.

This clone was seen once. The V call is TRBV7-6, the J call TRBJ2-7; 10 nucleotides align to TRBD1. The trim removed 5 bases at V and 4 bases at J, leaving 8 bases unmatched. The CDR3 sequence is 15 residues long. Germline CDR1 SGHVS, CDR2 FNYEAQ. In nucleotides, the CDR3 is TGTGCCAGCAGCATCGGCGGGACAGGGGTGTACGAGCAGTACTTC. It encodes CASSIGGTGVYEQYF. Full variable domain (outside the CDR3, taken from reference TRBV7-6 and TRBJ2-7): GAGVSQSPRYKVTKRGQDVALRCDPISGHVSLYWYRQALGQGPEFLTYFNYEAQQDKSGLPNDRFSAERPEGSISTLTIQRTEQRDSAMYRCASSIGGTGVYEQYFGPGTRLTVT.

The rearrangement uses TRBV6-1 and TRBJ1-2; TRBD1 aligns across 10 bases. The V gene's germline CDR1 is MNHNS and CDR2 SASEGT. CDR3 size: 14 residues. Germline trimming cut 0 bases from V and 6 bases from J; bases unmatched to any gene: 1. For the CDR3, the DNA is TGTGCCAGCAGTGAAGCAGGGACAGGGGATGGCTACACCTTC. It is translated as CASSEAGTGDGYTF.

The gene calls are TRBV7-2 and TRBJ2-7; the match to TRBD1 covers 12 bases. The germline V gene encodes CDR1 SGHTA and CDR2 FQGNSA. The CDR3 runs to 14 residues. J lost 6 bases, V lost 3 bases, and 3 bases had no gene match. This chain's CDR3 is CASSFWDRGLEQYF. CDR3 DNA sequence: TGTGCCAGCAGCTTTTGGGACAGGGGGCTCGAGCAGTACTTC.

The chain carries TRBV4-2 and TRBJ2-1; 10 bases fit TRBD2. The CDR3 sequence is 17 residues long. V lost 5 bases and J lost 9; bases outside the gene matches: 16. Germline V gives CDR1 LGHNA, CDR2 YNFKEQ. The CDR3 sequence is CASSSTQELAGVSEQFF. The CDR3 coding sequence is TGTGCCAGCAGCTCAACCCAAGAGCTAGCGGGAGTGAGTGAGCAGTTCTTC.

The genes are TRBV9 and TRBJ2-7; 9 bases fit TRBD1. Germline CDR1 is SGDLS and CDR2 is YYNGEE. This CDR3 has 14 amino acids. With 4 bases clipped from V and 6 bases from J, the junction kept 8 bases outside the gene matches. DNA of the CDR3: TGTGCCAGCAGCTCCCGGACAGGGGAGGGCGAGCAGTACTTC. It codes for CASSSRTGEGEQYF.

This clone was observed a handful of times. The rearrangement uses TRBV5-5 and TRBJ1-5, with TRBD1 identical over 7 bases. CDR3 size: 14 residues. From germline, CDR1 is SGHKS and CDR2 YYEKEE (reference sequence). V lost 1 base to trimming and J lost 7 bases; unmatched junction nucleotides: 5. The chain's CDR3 is CASSLTGELQPQHF. CDR3 DNA sequence: TGTGCCAGCAGCTTGACAGGGGAGCTACAGCCCCAGCATTTT.

The chain uses TRBV24-1 and TRBJ1-1, with 7 bases identical to TRBD1. The germline gives CDR1 KGHDR, CDR2 SFDVKD. This CDR3 contains 15 residues. Unmatched junction bases numbered 5, after V lost 4 bases and J lost 1 base. The CDR3 is CATSEPGQANTEAFF. DNA for the CDR3: TGTGCCACCAGTGAACCCGGACAGGCGAACACTGAAGCTTTCTTT.

The genes are TRBV24-1 and TRBJ1-6; D is ambiguous. This CDR3 has 14 amino acids. Germline V gene lookup returns CDR1 KGHDR and CDR2 SFDVKD. V shed 5 bases and J shed 0 bases, with 4 bases lying between them. The CDR3 region has the DNA TGTGCCACCAGTGCTAGCTCCTATAATTCACCCCTCCACTTT. It specifies CATSASSYNSPLHF.